This T cell receptor (beta chain) was sequenced during a study of control samples from healthy donors and cancer patients (dated by TCRdb to 2018 to 2021). The method was the immunoSEQ multiplex PCR assay. Imported from immuneACCESS, the table was reduced by TCRdb to in-frame sequences with V and J called. These copies leave out some clones; in studies compared against another copy, an unresolved V gene accounts for under half, and the cause of the remainder is not known. This sample holds 70,000 or so clones; around 82% were observed only once. The top ten constitute approximately 30% of the sample. To note about this clone: This clone's antigen is unknown. The input lacks base qualities; no much larger clone sits a single base away.

The germline V gene yields SGHRS for CDR1 and YFSETQ for CDR2. CDR3 length: 13 amino acids, cysteine to phenylalanine. The DNA shown is the 39-base CDR3, in frame from base 1. V loses 1 base of germline sequence and J loses 8 bases, and the interval between the two ends is 10 bases. The sequence was collected from a man aged 45-65 years in good health. The chain joins TRBV5-1 to TRBJ2-1; TRBD2 is a possible D gene, resting on 5 matching bases. Sequencing used blood. The DNA reads as follows: TGCGCCAGCAGCTTGAGGAGGTGGGATGAGCAGTTCTTC. This is translated as CASSLRRWDEQFF.